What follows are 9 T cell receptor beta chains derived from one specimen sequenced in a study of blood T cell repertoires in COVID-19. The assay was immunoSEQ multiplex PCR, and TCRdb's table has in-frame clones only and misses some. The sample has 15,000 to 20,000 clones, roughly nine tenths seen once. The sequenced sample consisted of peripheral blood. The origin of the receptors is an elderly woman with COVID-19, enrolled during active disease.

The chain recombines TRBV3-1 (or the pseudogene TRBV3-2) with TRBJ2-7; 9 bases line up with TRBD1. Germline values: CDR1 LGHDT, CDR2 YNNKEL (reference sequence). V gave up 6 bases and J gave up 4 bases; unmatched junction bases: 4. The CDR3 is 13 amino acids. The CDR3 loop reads CASRLGQGYEQYF. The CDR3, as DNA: TGTGCCAGCAGGCTCGGACAGGGGTACGAGCAGTACTTC.

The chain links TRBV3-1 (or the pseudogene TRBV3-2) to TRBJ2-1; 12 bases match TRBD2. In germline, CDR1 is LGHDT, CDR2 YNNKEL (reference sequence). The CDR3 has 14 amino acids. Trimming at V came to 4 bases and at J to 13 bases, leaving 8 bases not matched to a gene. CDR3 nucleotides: TGTGCCAGCAGCCCCGGACTAGCGGGGCCAGTCCAGTTCTTC. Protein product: CASSPGLAGPVQFF.

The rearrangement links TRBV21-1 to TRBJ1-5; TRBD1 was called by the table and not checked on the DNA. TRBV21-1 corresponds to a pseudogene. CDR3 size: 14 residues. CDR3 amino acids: CASSKDRRNQPQHF. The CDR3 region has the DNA TGTGCCAGCAGCAAAGACAGGCGCAATCAGCCCCAGCATTTT.

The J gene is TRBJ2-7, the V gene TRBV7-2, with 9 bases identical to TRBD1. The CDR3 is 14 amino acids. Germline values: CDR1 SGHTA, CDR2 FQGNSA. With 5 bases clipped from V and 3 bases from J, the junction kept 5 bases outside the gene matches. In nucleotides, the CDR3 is TGTGCCAGCAGCCTCCGGGACAGGGTCTACGAGCAGTACTTC. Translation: CASSLRDRVYEQYF.

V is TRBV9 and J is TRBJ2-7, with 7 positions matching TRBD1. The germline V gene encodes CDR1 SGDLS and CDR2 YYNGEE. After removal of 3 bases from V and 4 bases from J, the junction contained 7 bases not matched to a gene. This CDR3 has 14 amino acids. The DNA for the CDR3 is TGTGCCAGCAGCGCCCACCAGGGGGAATACGAGCAGTACTTC. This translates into CASSAHQGEYEQYF.

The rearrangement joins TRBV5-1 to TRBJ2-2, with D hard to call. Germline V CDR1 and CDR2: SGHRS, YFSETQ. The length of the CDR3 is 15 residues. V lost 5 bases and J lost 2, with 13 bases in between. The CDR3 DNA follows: TGCGCCAGCAGGGCCGAGGCTCATAACACCGGGGAGCTGTTTTTT. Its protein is CASRAEAHNTGELFF. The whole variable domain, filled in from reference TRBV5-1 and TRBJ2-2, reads KAGVTQTPRYLIKTRGQQVTLSCSPISGHRSVSWYQQTPGQGLQFLFEYFSETQRNKGNFPGRFSGRQFSNSRSEMNVSTLELGDSALYLCASRAEAHNTGELFFGEGSRLTVL.

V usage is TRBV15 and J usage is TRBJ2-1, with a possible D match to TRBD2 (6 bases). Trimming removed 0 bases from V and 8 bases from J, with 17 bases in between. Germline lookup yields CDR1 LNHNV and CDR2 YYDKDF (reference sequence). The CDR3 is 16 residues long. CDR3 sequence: CATSRDLTSRFDEQFF. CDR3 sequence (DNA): TGTGCCACCAGCAGAGATCTGACTAGTAGATTCGATGAGCAGTTCTTC.

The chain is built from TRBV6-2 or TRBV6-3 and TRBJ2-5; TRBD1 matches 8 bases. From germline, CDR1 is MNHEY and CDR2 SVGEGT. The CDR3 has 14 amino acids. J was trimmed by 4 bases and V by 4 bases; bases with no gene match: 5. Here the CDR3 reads CASSSTGQVETQYF. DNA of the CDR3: TGTGCCAGCAGTTCCACGGGACAGGTAGAGACCCAGTACTTC.

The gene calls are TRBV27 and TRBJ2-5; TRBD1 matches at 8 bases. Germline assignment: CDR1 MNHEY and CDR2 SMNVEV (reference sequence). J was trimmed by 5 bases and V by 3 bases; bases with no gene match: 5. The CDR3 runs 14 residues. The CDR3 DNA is TGTGCCAGCAGTTTTCGGACAGGGCGGGAGACCCAGTACTTC. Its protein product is CASSFRTGRETQYF.